This T cell receptor beta chain was captured in a study of blood T cell repertoires in COVID-19. The wider study: Sites across the United States, Italy and Spain contributed samples from acute and convalescent COVID-19.

Germline CDR1 is SGHKS and CDR2 is YYEKEE (reference sequence). The V and J ends lost 1 base and 4 bases respectively, with 12 bases between them. This CDR3 region has 15 residues. Per the study methods: The authors estimated nucleated cell counts from reference gene primer amplification. Produced via immunoSEQ multiplex PCR; TCRdb's table is partial and in-frame only. The V and J calls and clone size come from that table; D and trimming were worked out from the DNA. The data show about 150,000 clones, with approximately 80% seen just once and 44% held by the top ten. This TCR came from a human donor in a cohort sampled during active COVID-19. Sequencing input: peripheral blood. This chain links TRBV5-5 with TRBJ2-1, with D possibly matching TRBD1 (8 bases). The CDR3 nucleotides are TGTGCCAGCAGCTTGACAGGGGGACTATACAATGAGCAGTTCTTC. Amino acids: CASSLTGGLYNEQFF.